The rows below give T cell receptor beta chains drawn from one sample of a study of control samples from healthy donors and cancer patients. Assay used: immunoSEQ multiplex PCR; TCRdb lists only in-frame clones, some missing. Seen here are roughly 450,000 clones, more than 80% observed once, and the top ten hold over 5.5%. Sample: PBMCs. The receptors here all came from a middle-aged man with head and neck cancer. Each CDR3 is given with its conserved first and last residue. The D gene is left open where the match is weak. The listing skips clone size in some rows; elsewhere it reads once, few, many or a size class.

d_gene,v_gene,j_gene,abundance,CDR3nt,CDR3aa
TRBD2,TRBV30,TRBJ2-1,few,TGTGCCTGGTCACTAGCGGGCCGCAATGAGCAGTTCTTC,CAWSLAGRNEQFF
.,TRBV5-4,TRBJ1-2,.,TGTGCCAGCAGCTTGGATCGCTATGGCTACACCTTC,CASSLDRYGYTF
.,TRBV27,TRBJ1-2,once,TGTGCCAGCAGTGGAGGGACTCCCACGTTATATGGCTACACCTTC,CASSGGTPTLYGYTF
TRBD2,TRBV10-3,TRBJ2-7,.,TGTGCCATCAGTGGGACTAGCGGCTCCTACGAGCAGTACTTC,CAISGTSGSYEQYF
TRBD2,TRBV7-3,TRBJ2-5,.,TGTGCCAGCAGCTTAATGGCGGTAGCGGGGGGAGAGACCCAGTACTTC,CASSLMAVAGGETQYF
TRBD1,TRBV25-1,TRBJ1-2,.,TGTGCCAGCAGTTGGGACAGCTATGGCTACACCTTC,CASSWDSYGYTF
TRBD1,TRBV7-9,TRBJ1-2,.,TGTGCCAGCAGCATGGGACAGGACTATGGCTACACCTTC,CASSMGQDYGYTF
.,TRBV4-1,TRBJ2-7,.,TGCGCCAGCAGCCATCCGGGACTCCCTCCCTACGAGCAGTACTTC,CASSHPGLPPYEQYF
TRBD1,TRBV6-2/TRBV6-3,TRBJ1-6,.,TGTGCCAGCAGTAATACAGGGGGTCGGAATTCACCCCTCCACTTT,CASSNTGGRNSPLHF
.,TRBV18,TRBJ2-2,.,TGTGCCAGCTCACCACTCCAGGGGCCTAACACCGGGGAGCTGTTTTTT,CASSPLQGPNTGELFF
.,TRBV29-1,TRBJ1-1,.,TGCAGCATTAGGACAGCGAACACTGAAGCTTTCTTT,CSIRTANTEAFF
TRBD1,TRBV28,TRBJ1-1,.,TGTGCCAGCATTTGGGACAGGGGCGTCACTGAAGCTTTCTTT,CASIWDRGVTEAFF
.,TRBV18,TRBJ1-2,.,TGTGCCAGCTCACCTCAGGATCATGGCTACACCTTC,CASSPQDHGYTF
TRBD1,TRBV29-1,TRBJ2-1,.,TGCAGCGTGGATGACAGGGGCGAGGAGTACAATGAGCAGTTCTTC,CSVDDRGEEYNEQFF